These T cell receptor beta chains were read from a single sample in a study of siplizumab effects on memory and regulatory T cells. Produced via immunoSEQ multiplex PCR; TCRdb's table is partial and in-frame only. The sample records some 87,000 clones, 70% to 90% being singletons. The sequenced sample consisted of CD4+ T cells sorted from blood. All receptors come from a human donor in good health. CDR3s leave out the opening cysteine and the closing phenylalanine or tryptophan.

V	J	CDR3
TRBV2	TRBJ2-1	ASSVREVGEQF
TRBV23-1	TRBJ2-7	ASSQKRGLSYEQY
TRBV4-1	TRBJ2-1	ASRRLAGLNEQF
TRBV14	TRBJ1-2	ASSHHRFGSSGYT
TRBV6-1	TRBJ1-2	ASSEGSGNYGYT
TRBV7-2	TRBJ2-5	ASSLKETQY
TRBV30	TRBJ2-7	AWSRGDYEQY
TRBV20-1	TRBJ1-1	SPDRHTEAF
TRBV7-2	TRBJ2-1	ASSLTSGRASEQF
TRBV7-3	TRBJ2-2	ASSADYTGELF